This T cell receptor (beta chain) was observed in a study of cytomegalovirus exposure and HLA in healthy donors (TCRdb year 2017). Looking at the study overall: An earlier analysis of 587 of the donors reported 276 Gb of sequence data and 117 million unique TCR beta sequences obtained from around 180 million T cells. Around 300 gigabases of sequencing data and 80 million or so unique TCR sequences were included in an early release covering about 700 HLA-typed donors. Among the roughly 400 genotyped donors, under 90% belonged to the genetic ancestry cluster associated with self-reported Caucasian donors. The study aimed to test whether signatures of past pathogen exposure could be identified by cataloging public T cell receptors. The study used immunosequencing to profile the T cell repertoires of approximately 690 subjects and linked those repertoires to cytomegalovirus serostatus. Besides the first cohort of around 700 subjects, a separate validation cohort made up of 90 to 150 different subjects was used. To predict cytomegalovirus infection status, the study brought together high-throughput TCR immunosequencing, statistical association of individual TCRs with disease status, and machine learning. A later analysis re-examined previously published TCR beta repertoires from about 670 donors and added high-resolution HLA genotyping to investigate patterns of TCR occurrence. Rather than using new phenotypic data, the later analysis identified candidate immune exposures from TCR beta sequences and from how often those sequences occurred across donors. In an earlier analysis of more than 550 of the donors, high-throughput TCR beta sequencing was used to judge whether each TCR beta V gene segment behaved as functional or pseudogenic. Donor age, sex, ethnicity and CMV serostatus were collected together with the repertoire data. In a later genetic analysis, genome-wide SNP genotypes for about 65% of the 666 donors were used, and that subset was treated as a discovery cohort. All discovery cohort repertoires had been generated on a single sequencing platform. Both class I and class II loci were covered by HLA typing, at four-digit resolution. Typing coverage varied by locus: 629-630 donors for A, B, C, DRB1 and DQB1; more than 500 for DQA1; some 610 for DPA1; roughly 450 for DPB1. About 5 DR-DQ haplotypes were handled as single units for association and clustering, since linkage in the cohort was strong. Among about 410 genotyped donors of the cohort, an average of about 220,000 unique TCR beta nucleotide sequences was sequenced per donor, of which roughly 18% were non-productive.

As encoded in the germline V gene, CDR1 is MNHEY while CDR2 is SVGAGI. Its CDR3 holds 13 amino acids, cysteine through phenylalanine. Only the CDR3 DNA is retained, 39 bases long and in frame from the first base. The V end loses 0 bases and the J end loses 7 bases, and a stretch of 7 bases separates them. Summary of the overall study and its limitations: This cohort had only TCR beta chains sequenced, and the lack of alpha or paired-chain data limited which features could be detected. CMV serostatus was the only immune exposure information available for the cohort. Linkage disequilibrium might explain the correlated functional status among segregating V segments, but an unknown experimental factor could not be ruled out. The classifier was reported to diagnose cytomegalovirus status with high specificity and sensitivity in both the original cohort and the validation cohort. The study listed 164 TCR beta chains as associated with cytomegalovirus. Broadly in line with IMGT annotations, most TCR beta V segments showed up in productive rearrangements about 87% or about 30% of the time in an earlier analysis of 587 of the donors. A later genetic analysis associated a missense DCLRE1C variant with V-gene and J-gene trimming of TCR beta chains, and an independent cohort replicated the association. In a later analysis, TCR association rates were found to vary across HLA loci, with the most associated TCRs seen for DRB1 alleles and the fewest for HLA-C alleles. When HLA alleles, especially DR and DQ, strongly co-occurred, attributing TCR associations to individual alleles was difficult. In a later genetic analysis, fewer N-insertions in productive TCRs were reported among donors in an Asian-associated ancestry cluster than the 666-donor mean. Roughly uniform sequencing depth across donors was assumed in presence/absence analyses, although this assumption may not hold. According to the authors, the approach could potentially be generalized to other disease states and immunological phenotypes. The 87-base-pair reads could not distinguish some IMGT-functional V segments, including TRBV6-2 and TRBV6-3, so those segments were excluded. Most CMV-associated TCR beta chains appeared to be HLA-restricted in a later analysis, and the HLA associations seemed to be driven largely by CMV exposure. Because counts were too low, seventeen rarely observed V segments, including chromosome 9 orphons, were left out of the earlier analysis of over 550 of the donors. A further reported finding was that TCR beta sequences accurately predicted the HLA-A and HLA-B alleles for most subjects in the first cohort. Because some donors lacked HLA typing at each locus, the association tests relied only on the typed subset. In a later analysis, HLA-associated TCR beta chains were found to be more clonally expanded and to have lower generation probabilities than equally common non-associated chains. A cluster of highly shared sequence variants was judged likely to represent a technical artifact of the sequencing pipeline. Several of the top co-occurrence clusters appeared to be linked to parvovirus B19, influenza, CMV and Epstein-Barr virus, according to a later analysis. Most TCR sequences were seen in very few donors, while some public TCRs were found in many individuals. Three of the identified cytomegalovirus-associated TCR beta chains were confirmed in vitro to be specific for cytomegalovirus antigens. Specific HLA alleles were associated with 16,951 TCR beta sequences at a false discovery rate of 0.05 in a later analysis.

The cohort comprised fewer than 750 healthy bone marrow donors. Cohort members were all nominally healthy when sampled, although unrecorded immune exposures were likely present. The donor tested CMV seronegative, placing the donor among the roughly 340 seronegative members of the cohort. Each donor provided a peripheral blood sample, and peripheral blood mononuclear cells were used for TCR beta sequencing. The Qiagen DNeasy Blood Extraction Kit was used to extract genomic DNA from the blood cell samples. Receptors were amplified or captured by the immunoSEQ multiplex PCR assay. The multiplex PCR relied on a mix of 60 forward primers for TCR Vbeta segments and 13 reverse primers for TCR Jbeta segments. A multiplex PCR assay on genomic DNA amplified the CDR3 region of rearranged TCR beta genes. The amplified TCR beta libraries were sequenced on the Illumina HiSeq System as 87-base-pair reads. As for how the authors treated the data: Across the 700 or so repertoires, a later analysis counted some 80 million unique TCR beta chains, 8.5 million to 12 million of which were shared by at least two donors. Raw reads were error-corrected and collapsed into unique sequences with a nearest-neighbor algorithm that merged closely related sequences to remove PCR and sequencing errors. Alignment of CDR3 sequences to IMGT reference sequences was used to assign V, D and J gene segments. For a sequence to be retained, a match of at least six nucleotides to both a V gene segment and a J gene segment was required. Rearrangements were called productive when the CDR3 lacked stop codons and stayed in frame with V and J; all others were non-productive. CDR3 was defined by IMGT convention, running from the second conserved V-encoded cysteine to the conserved J-encoded phenylalanine. The earlier analysis of a few hundred of the donors excluded sequences that lacked an unambiguous match to a single V gene segment. An earlier analysis of about 590 of the donors classified V segments as functional when productive rearrangements were above 56.7% and as segregating when the standard deviation between donors was above 5%. A statistical classification framework was built for diagnosing cytomegalovirus status from the catalog of TCR beta chain sequences. A later analysis assigned V and J genes by comparing TCR nucleotide sequences with IMGT/GENE-DB human TR gene sequences. In a later analysis, CDR3 sequences and most-parsimonious VDJ recombination scenarios were assigned using the TCRdist pipeline. In a later analysis, each TCR beta chain was defined by its CDR3 amino acid sequence together with its V-gene family, and reads lacking a unique V-gene family were excluded. To address suspected cross-contamination and a sequencing artifact, a later analysis removed 592 highly shared, low-generation-probability nucleotide sequences. In a later analysis, a clonal expansion index was calculated for each public chain from normalized within-repertoire ranks of inferred template counts. In a later analysis, generation probabilities were computed using a VDJ recombination model fitted to out-of-frame rearrangements, and the results were checked against IGoR. Hypergeometric tests were used in a later analysis to score TCR-TCR, TCR-HLA and TCR-CMV co-occurrence, with a repertoire-size bias correction applied to the TCR pairs. In a later analysis, false discovery rates were estimated by permuting HLA or CMV assignments 20 times. A later analysis grouped co-occurring TCRs with DBSCAN, adding TCRdist sequence similarity when clustering within HLA-allele-positive subsets. For co-occurrence clustering, repertoires with fewer than 30,000 or more than 120,000 public chains were excluded, along with about five repertoires with anomalous nucleotide sharing. The table was pulled from immuneACCESS by TCRdb, which kept in-frame rearrangements only. Such tables lose some clones; where checked, under half of the loss comes from unresolved V genes, and the rest has no known cause. For V, J and clone size, that table is used; D and trimming come from the DNA. For this sample, the table gives some 70,000 clones. The top ten clonotypes cover roughly 0.89% of the sample.

With regard to this clone: The clone's antigen remains unknown.

The sample comprised PBMCs. This receptor was identified in a boy aged 5-17 years in good health and CMV-seronegative. The chain uses TRBV6-5 and TRBJ2-4; the D segment cannot be called with confidence. The bases are TGTGCCAGCAGTTACTCGAGCCGCAACATTCAGTACTTC. It translates to CASSYSSRNIQYF.